This entry lists 7 T cell receptor beta chains sequenced from one sample in a study of response to subunit inactivated influenza vaccine. TCRdb independently ran MiXCR on the RT-PCR reads; one entry per CDR3 protein. The table has some 500,000 distinct CDR3 sequences, about 25% seen once. Sequenced here: CD4+ T cells sorted from PBMCs, sampled around 5 days after vaccination. These TCRs come from a man aged 45-60 years who received an inactivated influenza vaccine.

This clonotype was seen a few times. The rearrangement uses TRBV20-1 and TRBJ2-7; the D gene could be TRBD1 or TRBD2 (5 bases each). This CDR3 has 11 residues. The germline gives CDR1 DFQATT, CDR2 SNEGSKA (reference sequence). CDR3 protein: CGAKSGYEQYF. The DNA of the CDR3 is TGCGGGGCGAAATCGGGGTACGAGCAGTACTTC.

The chain links TRBV2 to TRBJ2-5, with D maybe TRBD1 (5 bases). CDR3 length: 13 amino acids. CDR1 and CDR2 (germline): SNHLY, FYNNEI. The V and J ends lost 6 bases and 2 bases respectively, with 10 bases between them. The CDR3 DNA sequence: TGTGCCAGCAGAAGACAGCCTCAAGAGACCCAGTACTTC. Its translation: CASRRQPQETQYF.

V is TRBV20-1 and J is TRBJ2-6; no clear D. V gave up 5 bases and J gave up 1 base, with 9 bases separating them. The germline CDR1 and CDR2 sequences are DFQATT and SNEGSKA (reference sequence). This CDR3 has 14 amino acids. The CDR3, as DNA: TGCAGTGCTTCCTCGGATTCTGGGGCCAACGTCCTGACTTTC. Its protein product is CSASSDSGANVLTF.

This clonotype was picked up a small number of times. In nucleotides, the CDR3 is TGTGCCAGCAGCCAGAGGGGGGGGGGTGCCTACGAGCAGTACTTC. Translation gives CASSQRGGGAYEQYF. This chain connects TRBV3-1 to TRBJ2-7, with D possibly TRBD2 on 7 matching bases. The germline CDR1 and CDR2 sequences are LGHDT and YNNKEL (reference sequence). V lost 3 bases and J 2 bases, leaving 14 bases between the germline ends. The CDR3 has 15 amino acids.

This clonotype was picked up many times. V usage is TRBV5-1 and J usage is TRBJ2-7; the match to TRBD2 covers 10 bases. V shed 0 bases and J 4 bases; nucleotides not matched to a gene: 4. The CDR3 runs 15 residues. Germline assignment: CDR1 SGHRS and CDR2 YFSETQ. The CDR3 coding sequence is TGCGCCAGCAGCTTGGTGTCTAGCGGGAGTTACGAGCAGTACTTC. It is translated as CASSLVSSGSYEQYF.

This clonotype was found a few times. A junction end diverges from the germline sequence, so it may reflect a read error. CDR3 sequence reads: CASSRLGLAGFVF. For the CDR3, the DNA is TGTGCCAGCAGCCGCCTAGGACTAGCTGGCTTTGTCTTC. This chain connects TRBV11-2 to TRBJ2-1, with TRBD2 matching 8 bases. CDR1 is SGHAT and CDR2 is FQNNGV in the germline V gene. CDR3 size: 13 residues.

This clonotype has a handful of counts. The J gene is TRBJ2-5, the V gene TRBV10-3, with TRBD1 as a possible D gene (7 bases). V lost 2 bases and J lost 5, with 12 bases in between. CDR1 ENHRY and CDR2 SYGVKD come from the germline V gene. The CDR3 has 14 amino acids. The DNA for the CDR3 is TGTGCCATCAGTGAGGGACAGGCGGGGGAGACCCAGTACTTC. This translates into CAISEGQAGETQYF.